This T cell receptor (beta chain) derives from a study of T cell changes during pregnancy in multiple sclerosis. CDR1 MNHEY and CDR2 SMNVEV come from the germline V gene (reference sequence). The trim removed 5 bases at V and 0 bases at J, leaving 10 bases unmatched. The CDR3 sequence is 16 residues long. Profiling relied on immunoSEQ multiplex PCR, and the TCRdb table lists in-frame clones only, not all of them. The sample lists about 92,000 clones; 92% were seen once. This TCR derives from a female donor with multiple sclerosis, enrolled in a pregnancy study. Source: peripheral blood, taken in the first trimester of pregnancy. This chain uses TRBV27 with TRBJ2-7; TRBD2 matches 7 bases. The CDR3 bases are TGTGCCAGCAGTCCTCAACCCCTAGCGGCCTCCTACGAGCAGTACTTC. Translated, it gives CASSPQPLAASYEQYF.